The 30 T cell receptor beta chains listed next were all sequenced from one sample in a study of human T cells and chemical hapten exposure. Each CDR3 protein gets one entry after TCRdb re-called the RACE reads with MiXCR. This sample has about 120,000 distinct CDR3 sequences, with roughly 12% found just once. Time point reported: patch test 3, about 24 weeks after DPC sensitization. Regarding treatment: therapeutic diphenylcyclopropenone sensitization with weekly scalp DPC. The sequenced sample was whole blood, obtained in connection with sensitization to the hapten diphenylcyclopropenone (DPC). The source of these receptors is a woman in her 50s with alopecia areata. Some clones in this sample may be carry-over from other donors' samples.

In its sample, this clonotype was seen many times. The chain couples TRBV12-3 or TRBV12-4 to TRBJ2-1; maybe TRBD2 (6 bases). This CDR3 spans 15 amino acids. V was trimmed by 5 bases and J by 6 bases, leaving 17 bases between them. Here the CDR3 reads CASSAGLPTINEQFF. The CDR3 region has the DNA TGTGCCAGCAGTGCCGGACTACCGACGATCAATGAGCAGTTCTTC.

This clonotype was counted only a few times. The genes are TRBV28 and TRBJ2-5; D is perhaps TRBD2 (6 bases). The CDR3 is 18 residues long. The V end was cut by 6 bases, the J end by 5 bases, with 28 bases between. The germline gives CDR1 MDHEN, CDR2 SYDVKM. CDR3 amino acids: CASSRPPYRAGMEETQYF. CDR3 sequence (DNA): TGTGCCAGCAGCCGTCCCCCATACCGGGCGGGAATGGAGGAGACCCAGTACTTC.

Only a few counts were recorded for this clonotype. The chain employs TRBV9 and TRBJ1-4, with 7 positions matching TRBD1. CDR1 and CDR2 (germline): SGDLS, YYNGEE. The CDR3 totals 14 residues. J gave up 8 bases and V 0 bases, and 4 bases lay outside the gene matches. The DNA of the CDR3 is TGTGCCAGCAGCGTAGGGGCCAGGGGGGAAAAACTGTTTTTT. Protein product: CASSVGARGEKLFF.

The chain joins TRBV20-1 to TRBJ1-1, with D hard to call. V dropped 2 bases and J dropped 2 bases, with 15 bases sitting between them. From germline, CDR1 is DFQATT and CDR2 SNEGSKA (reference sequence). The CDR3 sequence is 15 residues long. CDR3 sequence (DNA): TGCAGTGCTAGACGGGGAAGTGGATCCAACACTGAAGCTTTCTTT. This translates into CSARRGSGSNTEAFF.

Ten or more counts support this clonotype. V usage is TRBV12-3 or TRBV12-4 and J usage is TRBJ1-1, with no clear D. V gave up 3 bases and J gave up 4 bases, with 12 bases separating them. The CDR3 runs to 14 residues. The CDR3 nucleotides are TGTGCCAGCAGTTTTCTACGGGAGGGCACTGAAGCTTTCTTT. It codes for CASSFLREGTEAFF.

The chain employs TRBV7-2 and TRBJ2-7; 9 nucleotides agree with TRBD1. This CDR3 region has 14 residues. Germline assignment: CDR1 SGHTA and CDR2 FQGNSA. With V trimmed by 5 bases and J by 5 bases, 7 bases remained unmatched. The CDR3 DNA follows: TGTGCCAGCAGCCGAACTGGACAGGGGAACGAGCAGTACTTC. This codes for CASSRTGQGNEQYF.

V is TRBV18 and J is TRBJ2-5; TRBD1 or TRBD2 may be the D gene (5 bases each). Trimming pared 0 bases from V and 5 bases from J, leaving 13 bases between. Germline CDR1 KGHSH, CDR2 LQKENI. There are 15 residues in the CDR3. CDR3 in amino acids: CASSPPIRDGETQYF. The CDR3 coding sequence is TGTGCCAGCTCACCACCAATTAGGGACGGGGAGACCCAGTACTTC.

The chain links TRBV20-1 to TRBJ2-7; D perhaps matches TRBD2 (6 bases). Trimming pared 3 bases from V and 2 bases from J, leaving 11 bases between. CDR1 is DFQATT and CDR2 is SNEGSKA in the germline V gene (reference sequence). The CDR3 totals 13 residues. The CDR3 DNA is TGCAGTGCTAGGGCGGACTACACCTACGAGCAGTACTTC. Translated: CSARADYTYEQYF.

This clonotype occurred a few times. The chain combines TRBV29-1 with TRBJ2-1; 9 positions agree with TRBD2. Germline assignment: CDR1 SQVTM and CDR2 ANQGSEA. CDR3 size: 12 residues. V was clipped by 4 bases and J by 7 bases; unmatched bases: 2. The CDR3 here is CSVGREGNEQFF. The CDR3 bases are TGCAGCGTTGGGCGGGAGGGGAATGAGCAGTTCTTC.

The CDR3 DNA reads TGTGCCAGCAGTTTGAACTTACCAGGGGATGAGCAGTTCTTC. Protein product: CASSLNLPGDEQFF. The chain is built from TRBV12-3 or TRBV12-4 and TRBJ2-1, with D maybe TRBD1 (6 bases). V dropped 3 bases and J dropped 8 bases, with 14 bases sitting between them. The CDR3 is 14 amino acids.

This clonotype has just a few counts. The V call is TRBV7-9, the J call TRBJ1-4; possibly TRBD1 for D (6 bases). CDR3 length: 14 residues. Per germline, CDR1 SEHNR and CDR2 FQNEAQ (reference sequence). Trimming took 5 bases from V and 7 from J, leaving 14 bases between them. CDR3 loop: CASSIRQDAEKLFF. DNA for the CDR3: TGTGCCAGCAGCATTCGACAGGACGCTGAAAAACTGTTTTTT.

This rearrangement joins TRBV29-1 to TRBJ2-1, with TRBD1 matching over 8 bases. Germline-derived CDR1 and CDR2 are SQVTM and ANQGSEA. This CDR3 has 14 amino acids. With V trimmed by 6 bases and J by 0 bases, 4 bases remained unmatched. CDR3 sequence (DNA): TGCAGCGTCCGGGACAGGAGCTCCTACAATGAGCAGTTCTTC. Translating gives CSVRDRSSYNEQFF.

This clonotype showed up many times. The CDR3 loop is CASSPGTADYEQYF. The CDR3 coding sequence is TGTGCCAGCAGTCCCGGGACGGCAGACTACGAGCAGTACTTC. The chain has TRBV6-5 and TRBJ2-7; D tentatively fits TRBD1 or TRBD2 (5 bases each). Germline CDR1 MNHEY, CDR2 SVGAGI. V lost 5 bases and J 3 bases, leaving 14 bases between the germline ends. The CDR3 extends over 14 amino acids.

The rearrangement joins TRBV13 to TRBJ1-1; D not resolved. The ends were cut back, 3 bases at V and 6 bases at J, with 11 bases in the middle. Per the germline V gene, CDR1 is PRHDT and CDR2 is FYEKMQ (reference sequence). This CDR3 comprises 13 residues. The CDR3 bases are TGTGCCAGCAGCTTGGCTAGGGCGGCTGAAGCTTTCTTT. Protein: CASSLARAAEAFF.

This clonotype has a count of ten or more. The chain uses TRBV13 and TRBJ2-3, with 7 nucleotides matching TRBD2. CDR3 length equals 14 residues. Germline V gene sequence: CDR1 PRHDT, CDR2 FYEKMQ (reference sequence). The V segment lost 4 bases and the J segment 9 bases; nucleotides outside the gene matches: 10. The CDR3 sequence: CASSSRGSGETQYF. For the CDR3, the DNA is TGTGCCAGCAGCTCGCGGGGGAGCGGGGAGACGCAGTATTTT.

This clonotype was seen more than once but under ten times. The CDR3 here is CASSLAGGRGTDTQYF. DNA of the CDR3: TGTGCCAGCAGCTTAGCAGGGGGGCGGGGCACAGATACGCAGTATTTT. The chain recombines TRBV7-2 with TRBJ2-3; either TRBD1 or TRBD2 may fit D (6 bases each). V gave up 0 bases and J gave up 1 base, with 11 bases separating them. Germline-derived CDR1 and CDR2 are SGHTA and FQGNSA. The CDR3 is made up of 16 amino acids.

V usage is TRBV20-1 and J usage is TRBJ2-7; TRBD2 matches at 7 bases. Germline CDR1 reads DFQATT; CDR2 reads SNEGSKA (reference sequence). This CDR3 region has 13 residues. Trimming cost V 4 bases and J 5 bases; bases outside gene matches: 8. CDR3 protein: CSAKAGPTDEQYF. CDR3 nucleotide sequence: TGCAGTGCTAAAGCGGGACCAACCGACGAGCAGTACTTC.

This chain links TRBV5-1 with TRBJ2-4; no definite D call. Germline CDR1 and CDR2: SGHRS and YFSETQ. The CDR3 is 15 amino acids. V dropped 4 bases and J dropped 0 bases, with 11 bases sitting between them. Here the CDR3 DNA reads TGCGCCAGCAGCGCGGACCTGATAGCCAAAAACATTCAGTACTTC. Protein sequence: CASSADLIAKNIQYF.

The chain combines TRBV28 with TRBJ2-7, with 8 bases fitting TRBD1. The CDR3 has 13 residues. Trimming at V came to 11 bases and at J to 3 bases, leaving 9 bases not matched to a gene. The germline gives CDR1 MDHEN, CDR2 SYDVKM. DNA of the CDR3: TGTGCCGCGGTGGGGACAGGAGTCTACGAGCAGTACTTC. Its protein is CAAVGTGVYEQYF.

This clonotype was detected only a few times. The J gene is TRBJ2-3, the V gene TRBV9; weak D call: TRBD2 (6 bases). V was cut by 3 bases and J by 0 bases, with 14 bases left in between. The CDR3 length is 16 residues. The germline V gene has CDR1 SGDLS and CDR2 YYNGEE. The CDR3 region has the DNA TGTGCCAGCAGCGAGGAGGGACGTACTAGCACAGATACGCAGTATTTT. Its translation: CASSEEGRTSTDTQYF.

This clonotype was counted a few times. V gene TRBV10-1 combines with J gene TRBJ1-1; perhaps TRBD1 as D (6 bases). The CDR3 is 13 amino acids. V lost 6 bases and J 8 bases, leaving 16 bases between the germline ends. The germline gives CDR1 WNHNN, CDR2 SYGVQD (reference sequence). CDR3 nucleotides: TGCGCCAGCAGGGCTACAGGGTCGGAGGAAGCTTTCTTT. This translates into CASRATGSEEAFF.

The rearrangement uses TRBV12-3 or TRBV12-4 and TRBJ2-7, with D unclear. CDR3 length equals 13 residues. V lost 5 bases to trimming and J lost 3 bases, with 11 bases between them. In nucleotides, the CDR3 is TGTGCCAGCAGTACGGAGAGACACTACGAGCAGTACTTC. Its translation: CASSTERHYEQYF.

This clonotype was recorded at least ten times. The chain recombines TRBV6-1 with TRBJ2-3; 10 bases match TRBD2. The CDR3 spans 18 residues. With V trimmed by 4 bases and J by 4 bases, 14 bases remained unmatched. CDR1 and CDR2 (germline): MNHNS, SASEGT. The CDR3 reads CASSGASGSSRLADTQYF. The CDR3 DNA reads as TGTGCCAGCAGTGGGGCTAGCGGGAGTAGTCGTTTAGCAGATACGCAGTATTTT.

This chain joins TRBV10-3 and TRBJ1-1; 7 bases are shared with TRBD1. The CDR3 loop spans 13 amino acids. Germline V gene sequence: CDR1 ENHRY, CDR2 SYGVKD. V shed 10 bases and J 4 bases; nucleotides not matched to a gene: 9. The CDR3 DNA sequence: TGTGCCACGTACAGGGGTGCGAGCACTGAAGCTTTCTTT. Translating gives CATYRGASTEAFF.

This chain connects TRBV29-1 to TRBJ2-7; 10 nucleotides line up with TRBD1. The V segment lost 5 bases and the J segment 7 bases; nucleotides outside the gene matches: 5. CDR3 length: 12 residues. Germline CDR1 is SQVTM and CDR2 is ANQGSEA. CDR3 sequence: CSVPGQGWEQYF. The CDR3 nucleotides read TGCAGCGTTCCGGGACAGGGGTGGGAGCAGTACTTC.

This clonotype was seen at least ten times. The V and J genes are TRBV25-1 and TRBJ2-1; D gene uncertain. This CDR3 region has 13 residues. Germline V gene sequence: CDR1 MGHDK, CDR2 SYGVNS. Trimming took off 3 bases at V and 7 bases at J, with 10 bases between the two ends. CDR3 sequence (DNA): TGTGCCAGCAGTGAGGCACTCATGAATGAGCAGTTCTTC. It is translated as CASSEALMNEQFF. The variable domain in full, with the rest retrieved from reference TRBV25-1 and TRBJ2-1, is EADIYQTPRYLVIGTGKKITLECSQTMGHDKMYWYQQDPGMELHLIHYSYGVNSTEKGDLSSESTVSRIRTEHFPLTLESARPSHTSQYLCASSEALMNEQFFGPGTRLTVL.

CDR3 in amino acids: CASSRTGKRTDTQYF. The CDR3 DNA follows: TGTGCCAGCAGCCGGACAGGGAAGAGGACAGATACGCAGTATTTT. The V and J genes are TRBV5-6 and TRBJ2-3, with 8 nucleotides matching TRBD1. With V trimmed by 4 bases and J by 3 bases, 7 bases remained unmatched. The length of the CDR3 is 15 residues. Germline V lookup: CDR1 SGHDT, CDR2 YYEEEE.

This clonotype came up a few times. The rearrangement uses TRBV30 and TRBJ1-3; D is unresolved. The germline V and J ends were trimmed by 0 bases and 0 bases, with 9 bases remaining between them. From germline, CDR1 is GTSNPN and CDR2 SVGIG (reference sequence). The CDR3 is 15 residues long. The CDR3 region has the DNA TGTGCCTGGAGTGTAACGCGGTCCTCTGGAAACACCATATATTTT. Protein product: CAWSVTRSSGNTIYF. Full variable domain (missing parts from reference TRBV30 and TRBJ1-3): SQTIHQWPATLVQPVGSPLSLECTVEGTSNPNLYWYRQAAGRGLQLLFYSVGIGQISSEVPQNLSASRPQDRQFILSSKKLLLSDSGFYLCAWSVTRSSGNTIYFGEGSWLTVV.

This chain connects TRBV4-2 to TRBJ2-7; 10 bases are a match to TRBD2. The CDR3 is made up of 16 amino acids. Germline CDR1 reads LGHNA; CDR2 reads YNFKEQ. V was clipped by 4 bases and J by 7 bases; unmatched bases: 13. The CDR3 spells CASSRIGTSDESEQYF. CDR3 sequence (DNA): TGTGCCAGCAGCCGTATCGGGACTAGCGATGAGAGTGAGCAGTACTTC.

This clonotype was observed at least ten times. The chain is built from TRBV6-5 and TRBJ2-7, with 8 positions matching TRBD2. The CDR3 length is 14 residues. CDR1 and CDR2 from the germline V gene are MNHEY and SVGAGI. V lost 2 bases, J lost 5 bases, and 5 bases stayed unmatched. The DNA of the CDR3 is TGTGCCAGCAGTTACCTGGCGGGGGGAAACGAGCAGTACTTC. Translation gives CASSYLAGGNEQYF.